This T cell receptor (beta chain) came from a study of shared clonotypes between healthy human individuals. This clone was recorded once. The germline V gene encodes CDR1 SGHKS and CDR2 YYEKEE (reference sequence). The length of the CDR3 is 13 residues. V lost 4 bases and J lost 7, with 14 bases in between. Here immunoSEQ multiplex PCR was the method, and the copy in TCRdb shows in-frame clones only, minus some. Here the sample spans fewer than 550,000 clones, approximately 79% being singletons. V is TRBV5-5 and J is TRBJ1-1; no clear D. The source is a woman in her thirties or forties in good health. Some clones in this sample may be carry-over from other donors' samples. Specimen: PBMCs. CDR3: CASSLEVWGEAFF. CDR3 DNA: TGTGCCAGCAGCCTGGAGGTTTGGGGTGAAGCTTTCTTT.